A single sample is the source of the 3 T cell receptor beta chains below, sequenced in a study of control samples from healthy donors and cancer patients. Sequencing used immunoSEQ multiplex PCR; TCRdb keeps in-frame clones, though not all of them. The data show 130,000 or so clones, more than 75% seen once. The source material was blood. The receptors here all came from a man in his thirties or forties in good health.

V usage is TRBV18 and J usage is TRBJ2-2; tentative D call: TRBD1 (5 bases). The V gene's germline CDR1 is KGHSH and CDR2 LQKENI. V dropped 2 bases and J dropped 6 bases, with 10 bases sitting between them. The length of the CDR3 is 14 residues. CDR3 nucleotide sequence: TGTGCCAGCTCACCATACAGGATCCCCGGGGAGCTGTTTTTT. Translating it yields CASSPYRIPGELFF. Full variable domain (rest looked up from reference TRBV18 and TRBJ2-2): NAGVMQNPRHLVRRRGQEARLRCSPMKGHSHVYWYRQLPEEGLKFMVYLQKENIIDESGMPKERFSAEFPKEGPSILRIQQVVRGDSAAYFCASSPYRIPGELFFGEGSRLTVL.

This clone occurred once. The rearrangement joins TRBV5-6 to TRBJ2-7; 11 bases match TRBD1. Looked up from germline, CDR1 is SGHDT and CDR2 is YYEEEE. V shed 2 bases, J shed 7 bases, and the junction held 5 bases outside the gene matches. This CDR3 region has 14 residues. The CDR3 loop reads CASSFRDRGAEQYV. The CDR3 DNA sequence: TGTGCCAGCAGCTTCCGGGACAGGGGGGCTGAGCAGTACGTC.

The DNA of the CDR3 is TGTGCCAGCAGCCAAGAGGTGGTAGCGGCAATCGGGGAGCTGTTTTTT. Residues: CASSQEVVAAIGELFF. The rearrangement joins TRBV4-2 to TRBJ2-2; D may be TRBD2 (6 bases). The CDR3 sequence is 16 residues long. V shed 0 bases and J shed 7 bases, with 15 bases lying between them. Germline loops: CDR1 LGHNA, CDR2 YNFKEQ.